These T cell receptor beta chains were read from a single sample in a study of T cell changes during pregnancy in multiple sclerosis. Data came from immunoSEQ multiplex PCR; TCRdb stores just in-frame clones and leaves some out. The table has under 85,000 clones, around 94% seen once; the top ten hold more than 0.45%. Sequencing used peripheral blood, obtained in the third trimester of pregnancy. The receptor source for this set is a female donor with multiple sclerosis, enrolled in a pregnancy study. Both conserved end residues are part of each CDR3. A D gene is named only where the DNA matches it firmly. Clone size is shown for a subset of rows, as once, few, many or a class of expanded clone.

V gene: TRBV9
D gene: NA
J gene: TRBJ1-3
clone size: NA
CDR3 protein: CASSPWGEWGNTIYF
CDR3 DNA: TGTGCCAGCAGCCCCTGGGGGGAATGGGGAAACACCATATATTTT

V gene: TRBV2
D gene: TRBD1
J gene: TRBJ1-2
clone size: NA
CDR3 protein: CASGTGPSRDGYTF
CDR3 DNA: TGTGCCAGCGGGACAGGACCTTCGCGGGATGGCTACACCTTC

V gene: TRBV7-3
D gene: NA
J gene: TRBJ1-3
clone size: NA
CDR3 protein: CASSFDATGNTIYF
CDR3 DNA: TGTGCCAGCAGCTTCGATGCGACTGGAAACACCATATATTTT

V gene: TRBV9
D gene: NA
J gene: TRBJ1-2
clone size: NA
CDR3 protein: CASSPQTSTAAGYTF
CDR3 DNA: TGTGCCAGCAGCCCCCAAACATCGACAGCAGCTGGCTACACCTTC

V gene: TRBV7-9
D gene: TRBD1
J gene: TRBJ1-1
clone size: NA
CDR3 protein: CASRQGQGRFGTEAFF
CDR3 DNA: TGTGCCAGCAGACAGGGACAGGGCAGGTTTGGCACTGAAGCTTTCTTT

V gene: TRBV7-6
D gene: TRBD2
J gene: TRBJ2-7
clone size: NA
CDR3 protein: CASSLRLAGELLYEQYF
CDR3 DNA: TGTGCCAGCAGCCTCCGTCTGGCGGGGGAGCTGCTTTACGAGCAGTACTTC

V gene: TRBV18
D gene: TRBD1
J gene: TRBJ2-7
clone size: once
CDR3 protein: CASSPPQGAREQYF
CDR3 DNA: TGTGCCAGCTCACCACCACAGGGGGCAAGGGAGCAGTACTTC

V gene: TRBV7-9
D gene: NA
J gene: TRBJ1-2
clone size: NA
CDR3 protein: CASSLSDSYGYTF
CDR3 DNA: TGTGCCAGCAGCTTATCTGACAGCTATGGCTACACCTTC

V gene: TRBV25-1
D gene: TRBD1
J gene: TRBJ1-1
clone size: NA
CDR3 protein: CASSEGGQGMAEAFF
CDR3 DNA: TGTGCCAGCAGTGAAGGGGGACAGGGTATGGCTGAAGCTTTCTTT

V gene: TRBV11-3
D gene: NA
J gene: TRBJ1-6
clone size: NA
CDR3 protein: CASSAASRSPLHF
CDR3 DNA: TGTGCCAGCAGCGCGGCCTCGAGGTCACCCCTCCACTTT

V gene: TRBV6-5
D gene: NA
J gene: TRBJ1-3
clone size: NA
CDR3 protein: CASRPFGSGNTIYF
CDR3 DNA: TGTGCCAGCAGGCCGTTCGGCTCTGGAAACACCATATATTTT

V gene: TRBV6-9
D gene: TRBD1
J gene: TRBJ1-2
clone size: NA
CDR3 protein: CASSSQGKEGAF
CDR3 DNA: TGTGCCAGCAGTTCCCAGGGGAAAGAGGGGGCATTC

V gene: TRBV6-1
D gene: TRBD1
J gene: TRBJ2-7
clone size: once
CDR3 protein: CASSETRGRGYEQYF
CDR3 DNA: TGTGCCAGCAGTGAAACAAGGGGGCGCGGGTACGAGCAGTACTTC

V gene: TRBV18
D gene: NA
J gene: TRBJ1-2
clone size: NA
CDR3 protein: CASSPTQGPYGYTF
CDR3 DNA: TGTGCCAGCTCACCGACACAGGGCCCCTATGGCTACACCTTC

V gene: TRBV6-1
D gene: NA
J gene: TRBJ2-5
clone size: NA
CDR3 protein: CASSEGGVAETQYF
CDR3 DNA: TGTGCCAGCAGTGAAGGTGGGGTAGCGGAGACCCAGTACTTC

V gene: TRBV7-3
D gene: NA
J gene: TRBJ2-6
clone size: NA
CDR3 protein: CASSLGPAGANVLTF
CDR3 DNA: TGTGCCAGCAGCTTAGGCCCAGCTGGGGCCAACGTCCTGACTTTC

V gene: TRBV18
D gene: TRBD1
J gene: TRBJ1-6
clone size: NA
CDR3 protein: CASSPPGTGYQVTPLHF
CDR3 DNA: TGTGCCAGCTCACCCCCCGGGACAGGGTATCAAGTGACACCCCTCCACTTT

V gene: TRBV18
D gene: TRBD1
J gene: TRBJ1-1
clone size: NA
CDR3 protein: CASSPARGQNTEAFF
CDR3 DNA: TGTGCCAGCTCACCGGCAAGGGGGCAGAACACTGAAGCTTTCTTT

V gene: TRBV6-5
D gene: NA
J gene: TRBJ1-5
clone size: NA
CDR3 protein: CASSYGSGQPQHF
CDR3 DNA: TGTGCCAGCAGTTACGGATCCGGGCAGCCCCAGCATTTT

V gene: TRBV9
D gene: TRBD1
J gene: TRBJ1-5
clone size: NA
CDR3 protein: CASSAGTGGYGNQPQHF
CDR3 DNA: TGTGCCAGCAGCGCCGGGACAGGGGGCTATGGCAATCAGCCCCAGCATTTT

V gene: TRBV29-1
D gene: NA
J gene: TRBJ2-6
clone size: NA
CDR3 protein: CSVWTGSSGANVLTF
CDR3 DNA: TGCAGCGTTTGGACGGGGTCCTCTGGGGCCAACGTCCTGACTTTC

V gene: TRBV9
D gene: TRBD2
J gene: TRBJ2-5
clone size: NA
CDR3 protein: CASSVGGRSGGFQETQYF
CDR3 DNA: TGTGCCAGCAGCGTAGGGGGCAGAAGCGGGGGGTTCCAAGAGACCCAGTACTTC

V gene: TRBV4-3
D gene: TRBD1
J gene: TRBJ1-6
clone size: once
CDR3 protein: CASSQLPGQGNSPLHF
CDR3 DNA: TGCGCCAGCAGCCAGTTACCGGGACAGGGTAATTCACCCCTCCACTTT

V gene: TRBV5-1
D gene: TRBD1
J gene: TRBJ2-7
clone size: NA
CDR3 protein: CASSWGQGLIYEQYF
CDR3 DNA: TGCGCCAGCAGCTGGGGACAGGGCCTTATCTACGAGCAGTACTTC

V gene: TRBV7-2
D gene: TRBD1
J gene: TRBJ1-1
clone size: NA
CDR3 protein: CASGQGWNTEAFF
CDR3 DNA: TGTGCCAGCGGACAGGGTTGGAACACTGAAGCTTTCTTT

V gene: TRBV9
D gene: NA
J gene: TRBJ1-2
clone size: NA
CDR3 protein: CASSVAGGVGYGYTF
CDR3 DNA: TGTGCCAGCAGCGTAGCGGGGGGCGTCGGGTATGGCTACACCTTC

V gene: TRBV5-1
D gene: NA
J gene: TRBJ2-7
clone size: once
CDR3 protein: CASSLDRAIYEQYF
CDR3 DNA: TGCGCCAGCAGCTTGGACAGGGCGATCTACGAGCAGTACTTC

V gene: TRBV7-9
D gene: NA
J gene: TRBJ1-4
clone size: NA
CDR3 protein: CASSPDGADREKLFF
CDR3 DNA: TGTGCCAGCAGCCCCGATGGGGCAGATCGTGAAAAACTGTTTTTT

V gene: TRBV7-2
D gene: TRBD2
J gene: TRBJ2-3
clone size: once
CDR3 protein: CASSADRLAASTDTQYF
CDR3 DNA: TGTGCCAGCAGCGCGGATCGACTAGCAGCTAGCACAGATACGCAGTATTTT

V gene: TRBV19
D gene: TRBD1
J gene: TRBJ1-1
clone size: once
CDR3 protein: CASNRGDTEAFF
CDR3 DNA: TGTGCCAGTAACAGGGGCGACACTGAAGCTTTCTTT

V gene: TRBV7-6
D gene: NA
J gene: TRBJ2-7
clone size: NA
CDR3 protein: CASSLVDGGSYEQYF
CDR3 DNA: TGTGCCAGCAGCTTAGTCGACGGAGGTTCCTACGAGCAGTACTTC

V gene: TRBV5-8
D gene: NA
J gene: TRBJ1-6
clone size: NA
CDR3 protein: CASSLGGANSPLHF
CDR3 DNA: TGTGCCAGCAGCTTGGGGGGAGCTAATTCACCCCTCCACTTT

V gene: TRBV27
D gene: NA
J gene: TRBJ1-1
clone size: NA
CDR3 protein: CASSLMGLGDYTEAFF
CDR3 DNA: TGTGCCAGCAGTTTAATGGGGTTAGGGGACTACACTGAAGCTTTCTTT

V gene: TRBV6-1
D gene: TRBD2
J gene: TRBJ2-7
clone size: once
CDR3 protein: CASTIIAGGAYEQYF
CDR3 DNA: TGTGCCAGCACGATTATAGCGGGGGGAGCCTACGAGCAGTACTTC

V gene: TRBV4-2
D gene: NA
J gene: TRBJ1-1
clone size: NA
CDR3 protein: CASSQEVMAPLDTEAFF
CDR3 DNA: TGTGCCAGCAGCCAAGAAGTAATGGCACCCCTTGATACTGAAGCTTTCTTT

V gene: TRBV7-2
D gene: NA
J gene: TRBJ1-2
clone size: NA
CDR3 protein: CASSLGANYGYTF
CDR3 DNA: TGTGCCAGCAGCTTGGGGGCAAACTATGGCTACACCTTC

V gene: TRBV27
D gene: NA
J gene: TRBJ1-1
clone size: NA
CDR3 protein: CASSSQGPAFF
CDR3 DNA: TGTGCCAGCAGTTCTCAGGGGCCTGCTTTCTTT

V gene: TRBV27
D gene: NA
J gene: TRBJ1-2
clone size: NA
CDR3 protein: CASSFWAGLDYTF
CDR3 DNA: TGTGCCAGCAGTTTCTGGGCAGGGTTGGACTACACCTTC

V gene: TRBV4-2
D gene: TRBD1
J gene: TRBJ1-5
clone size: NA
CDR3 protein: CASSQGTLQGTQPQHF
CDR3 DNA: TGTGCCAGCAGCCAAGGGACGCTACAGGGGACTCAGCCCCAGCATTTT

V gene: TRBV5-3
D gene: NA
J gene: TRBJ1-2
clone size: once
CDR3 protein: CARIPDWDGYTF
CDR3 DNA: TGTGCCAGAATCCCGGACTGGGATGGCTACACCTTC

V gene: TRBV19
D gene: TRBD2
J gene: TRBJ2-5
clone size: NA
CDR3 protein: CASKPSGGHQETQYF
CDR3 DNA: TGTGCCAGTAAGCCTAGCGGGGGCCACCAAGAGACCCAGTACTTC

V gene: TRBV2
D gene: NA
J gene: TRBJ1-2
clone size: NA
CDR3 protein: CASSEGRGYGYTF
CDR3 DNA: TGTGCCAGCAGTGAGGGGAGGGGCTATGGCTACACCTTC

V gene: TRBV5-1
D gene: TRBD2
J gene: TRBJ2-7
clone size: NA
CDR3 protein: CASRPGLAGGPVYEQYF
CDR3 DNA: TGCGCCAGCAGACCTGGACTAGCGGGGGGGCCGGTATACGAGCAGTACTTC

V gene: TRBV5-4
D gene: NA
J gene: TRBJ1-5
clone size: NA
CDR3 protein: CASSFGVNQPQHF
CDR3 DNA: TGTGCCAGCAGCTTCGGGGTCAATCAGCCCCAGCATTTT

V gene: TRBV13
D gene: TRBD2
J gene: TRBJ2-7
clone size: NA
CDR3 protein: CASSLRTAATSGHGYEQYF
CDR3 DNA: TGTGCCAGCAGCTTACGGACGGCGGCCACTAGCGGGCATGGGTACGAGCAGTACTTC

V gene: TRBV9
D gene: NA
J gene: TRBJ1-6
clone size: NA
CDR3 protein: CASSAGESDSPLHF
CDR3 DNA: TGTGCCAGCAGCGCAGGGGAATCGGATTCACCCCTCCACTTT

V gene: TRBV4-3
D gene: NA
J gene: TRBJ1-6
clone size: NA
CDR3 protein: CASSQEPEVSPLHF
CDR3 DNA: TGCGCCAGCAGCCAAGAGCCGGAGGTATCACCCCTCCACTTT

V gene: TRBV7-8
D gene: TRBD2
J gene: TRBJ2-1
clone size: NA
CDR3 protein: CASSLAASGGYNEQFF
CDR3 DNA: TGTGCCAGCAGCTTAGCTGCTAGCGGGGGTTACAATGAGCAGTTCTTC

V gene: TRBV6-5
D gene: TRBD1
J gene: TRBJ2-7
clone size: NA
CDR3 protein: CASSRGQGELYEQYF
CDR3 DNA: TGTGCCAGCAGCCGAGGACAGGGAGAGCTCTACGAGCAGTACTTC

V gene: TRBV7-2
D gene: NA
J gene: TRBJ2-3
clone size: NA
CDR3 protein: CASSFRGASTDTQYF
CDR3 DNA: TGTGCCAGCAGCTTCCGCGGGGCAAGCACAGATACGCAGTATTTT

V gene: TRBV7-9
D gene: NA
J gene: TRBJ1-4
clone size: NA
CDR3 protein: CASSSTDRPPPEKLFF
CDR3 DNA: TGTGCCAGCAGCTCGACTGACCGTCCCCCCCCGGAAAAACTGTTTTTT

V gene: TRBV6-5
D gene: NA
J gene: TRBJ1-5
clone size: NA
CDR3 protein: CASSYLDRGGDQPQHF
CDR3 DNA: TGTGCCAGCAGTTACTTGGATCGGGGGGGCGATCAGCCCCAGCATTTT

V gene: TRBV4-3
D gene: TRBD2
J gene: TRBJ2-6
clone size: NA
CDR3 protein: CASSRTSGGYGANVLTF
CDR3 DNA: TGCGCCAGCAGCCGAACTAGCGGGGGGTACGGGGCCAACGTCCTGACTTTC

V gene: TRBV7-3
D gene: TRBD2
J gene: TRBJ2-3
clone size: NA
CDR3 protein: CASSLAGGTDTQYF
CDR3 DNA: TGTGCCAGCAGTCTAGCGGGGGGGACAGATACGCAGTATTTT

V gene: TRBV6-5
D gene: NA
J gene: TRBJ1-1
clone size: NA
CDR3 protein: CASSLSWTVEAFF
CDR3 DNA: TGTGCCAGCAGTCTTTCGTGGACAGTTGAAGCTTTCTTT